Each of the 19 T cell receptor beta chains below was sequenced from the same sample in a study of CD4 and CD8 cells across lung adenocarcinoma regions (dated by TCRdb to the late 2010s). The library was obtained by PCR. This sample was sequenced with a HiSeq X Ten. TCRdb trimmed public reads at Q25 via fastp, called clones via MiXCR and kept in-frame beta chains. Each entry merges the rows of one CDR3 protein and shows their most common DNA and genes. The sample table holds 3,000 to 4,000 distinct CDR3 sequences, of which about 59% were seen once. Of the sample, around 15% is held by the ten largest clones. Sequenced: CD4+ T cells from the margin of a lung tumor. What the cell subset or site label conveys for this sample: tumor margin region. These receptors were obtained from a male donor with lung adenocarcinoma. The CD4 and CD8 labels of this study may be unreliable.

The chain uses TRBV12-3 or TRBV12-4 and TRBJ2-1, with 9 bases identical to TRBD2. The length of the CDR3 is 16 residues. J lost 0 bases, V lost 7 bases, and 7 bases had no gene match. Written as DNA, the CDR3 is TGTGCCAGCACCCAGCTAGCGGGACCCTCCTACAATGAGCAGTTCTTC. This sequence encodes CASTQLAGPSYNEQFF.

The gene calls are TRBV6-1 and TRBJ2-1; perhaps TRBD2 as D (5 bases). The better agreement between TRBJ2-7 and the DNA end casts doubt on the J call. CDR3 length: 18 residues. CDR1 and CDR2 from the germline V gene are MNHNS and SASEGT. CDR3 DNA sequence: TGTGCCAGCAGTGAAATGTGGTCGGGATTAGGTTTTCCCTACGAGCAGTACTTC. Residues: CASSEMWSGLGFPYEQYF.

V gene TRBV6-1 combines with J gene TRBJ1-2; 10 bases map to TRBD1. V trimming: 9 bases; J trimming: 7 bases; junction bases outside the gene matches: 8. The germline V gene has CDR1 MNHNS and CDR2 SASEGT. The CDR3 has 13 residues. CDR3 sequence reads: CASSGQGMGGYTF. The CDR3 nucleotides are TGTGCCAGTTCGGGACAGGGGATGGGTGGCTACACCTTC.

The J gene is TRBJ2-5, the V gene TRBV6-1, with D possibly matching TRBD1 (6 bases). The germline V gene has CDR1 MNHNS and CDR2 SASEGT. This CDR3 contains 14 residues. The chain's CDR3 is CAGSGGQETETQYF. CDR3 DNA sequence: TGTGCGGGGAGTGGGGGCCAGGAGACAGAGACCCAGTACTTC.

V and J are TRBV12-3 or TRBV12-4 and TRBJ2-1; 12 nucleotides match TRBD2. The CDR3 sequence is 15 residues long. V was clipped by 2 bases and J by 5 bases; unmatched bases: 1. CDR3 sequence: CASSLRTSGNNEQFF. In DNA form, the CDR3 reads TGTGCCAGCAGTTTAAGGACTAGCGGGAACAATGAGCAGTTCTTC.

This clonotype was seen a single time. The chain is built from TRBV14 and TRBJ2-2; possible D gene TRBD2, 5 bases. V was pared by 4 bases and J by 10 bases, with 7 bases between. The length of the CDR3 is 11 residues. Germline CDR1 is SGHDN and CDR2 is FVKESK. As DNA, the CDR3 is TGTGCCAGCAGCCTCGGGGAGGAGCTGTTTTTT. Amino acid sequence: CASSLGEELFF.

The CDR3 nucleotides read TGTGCCAGCAGTGATAAAAGAGCCTCCCTTCTTGCCTACGAGCAGTACTTC. Encoded protein: CASSDKRASLLAYEQYF. V gene TRBV6-1 combines with J gene TRBJ2-7; D remains unclear. The germline V gene has CDR1 MNHNS and CDR2 SASEGT. CDR3 length: 17 residues. The V and J ends lost 3 bases and 2 bases respectively, with 20 bases between them.

The chain is built from TRBV12-3 or TRBV12-4 and TRBJ2-1; 8 bases are a match to TRBD1. The V gene end was trimmed by 4 bases and the J gene end by 3 bases; junction bases not matched to a gene: 5. The CDR3 is 15 residues long. The CDR3 loop is CASSSGQGVYNEQFF. The CDR3 DNA reads TGTGCCAGCAGTTCCGGACAGGGTGTCTACAATGAGCAGTTCTTC.

The chain carries TRBV7-8 and TRBJ2-5, with D perhaps matching TRBD2 (5 bases). CDR1 and CDR2 (germline): SGHVS, FQNEAQ. The CDR3 length is 14 residues. The V end lost 5 bases, the J end lost 6 bases, and 16 bases lay between the germline ends. This CDR3 reads CASSPGSQVKTQYF. The CDR3, as DNA: TGTGCCAGCAGCCCGGGGAGCCAGGTGAAGACCCAGTACTTC.

This clonotype has only a few counts. The rearrangement joins TRBV6-1 to TRBJ1-1; a weak D match, TRBD1 (5 bases). The CDR3 sequence is 14 residues long. The V end was cut by 8 bases, the J end by 2 bases, with 15 bases between. Looked up from germline, CDR1 is MNHNS and CDR2 is SASEGT. DNA of the CDR3: TGTGCCAGCGCACATTTGGGGACTAACACTGAAGCTTTCTTT. It is translated as CASAHLGTNTEAFF.

The chain couples TRBV7-8 to TRBJ2-2, with D perhaps being TRBD1 or TRBD2 (5 bases each). Looked up from germline, CDR1 is SGHVS and CDR2 is FQNEAQ. V dropped 3 bases and J dropped 2 bases, with 10 bases sitting between them. The CDR3 is 15 residues long. DNA of the CDR3: TGTGCCAGCAGCTTCCGGGACGGAAACACCGGGGAGCTGTTTTTT. Its translation is CASSFRDGNTGELFF.

The CDR3 is CASSSGRGGTQYF. The CDR3 DNA is TGTGCCAGCAGCTCCGGCCGGGGGGGTACGCAGTATTTT. The chain recombines TRBV11-3 with TRBJ2-3; 8 positions agree with TRBD2. This CDR3 is 13 amino acids long. V gave up 4 bases and J gave up 8 bases; unmatched junction bases: 5. CDR1 is SGHNT, CDR2 YENEEA, per germline.

This clonotype has a handful of counts. This chain uses TRBV7-8 with TRBJ1-6; 7 nucleotides match TRBD1. The length of the CDR3 is 14 residues. The germline gives CDR1 SGHVS, CDR2 FQNEAQ. V gave up 4 bases and J gave up 7 bases; unmatched junction bases: 4. The CDR3 bases are TGTGCCAGCAGCTCAGGGGGGGGAAATTCACCCCTCCACTTT. Its protein product is CASSSGGGNSPLHF.

The CDR3 loop is CASSSYRDEGQFF. CDR3 DNA: TGTGCCAGCAGTTCCTACCGGGACGAAGGACAGTTCTTC. The chain employs TRBV7-2 and TRBJ2-1, with D possibly called TRBD1 or TRBD2 (5 bases each). V lost 6 bases, J lost 13 bases, and 19 bases lay in between. Germline values: CDR1 SGHTA, CDR2 FQGNSA. The CDR3 spans 13 residues.

The chain couples TRBV7-2 to TRBJ2-1, with 7 bases fitting TRBD2. CDR3 size: 15 residues. V was clipped by 5 bases and J by 5 bases; unmatched bases: 9. The germline gives CDR1 SGHTA, CDR2 FQGNSA. This CDR3 reads CASSLTLTSDNEQFF. The CDR3 nucleotides are TGTGCCAGCAGCCTAACATTAACTAGCGACAATGAGCAGTTCTTC.

This clonotype has only a few counts. V is TRBV6-1 and J is TRBJ2-5; no clear D. This CDR3 is 13 amino acids long. Trimming pared 6 bases from V and 5 bases from J, leaving 13 bases between. Germline V CDR1 and CDR2: MNHNS, SASEGT. Here the CDR3 reads CASSPVGLETQYF. The DNA of the CDR3 is TGTGCCAGCAGCCCAGTTGGATTGGAGACCCAGTACTTC.

This clonotype was detected only once. The chain joins TRBV27 to TRBJ2-3; D gene unclear. The CDR3 runs 13 residues. CDR1 is MNHEY, CDR2 SMNVEV, per germline (reference sequence). Trimming shortened V by 0 bases and J by 9 bases, and 10 bases separated the two germline ends. CDR3 region: CASSLSSQETQYF. Here the CDR3 DNA reads TGTGCCAGCAGTTTATCGAGCCAAGAGACGCAGTATTTT.

This chain connects TRBV6-1 to TRBJ1-3, with D possibly being TRBD1 (5 bases). The CDR3 totals 17 residues. V was shortened by 7 bases and J by 7 bases, with 26 bases between the two germline ends. CDR1 is MNHNS and CDR2 is SASEGT in the germline V gene. The DNA for the CDR3 is TGTGCCAGCACCGGAACTGTGGGAGGGGAGCCACGGAACACCATATATTTT. Translated: CASTGTVGGEPRNTIYF.

The J gene is TRBJ2-7, the V gene TRBV5-8; 9 positions match TRBD1. This CDR3 comprises 14 residues. The V segment lost 9 bases and the J segment 0 bases; nucleotides outside the gene matches: 7. CDR1 and CDR2 (germline): SGHTS, YDEGEE. CDR3: CANSGQGGSYEQYF. The CDR3, as DNA: TGTGCCAACTCGGGACAGGGTGGCTCCTACGAGCAGTACTTC. Supplemented by reference TRBV5-8 and TRBJ2-7, the full variable domain reads EAGVTQSPTHLIKTRGQQATLRCSPISGHTSVYWYQQALGLGLQFLLWYDEGEERNRGNFPPRFSGRQFPNYSSELNVNALELEDSALYLCANSGQGGSYEQYFGPGTRLTVT.